Each of the 29 T cell receptor beta chains below was sequenced from the same sample in a study of blood T cell repertoires in COVID-19. Data came from immunoSEQ multiplex PCR; TCRdb stores just in-frame clones and leaves some out. In the table there are 130,000 to 150,000 clones, around four fifths of which are singletons. The sequenced sample consisted of peripheral blood. These receptors came from a middle-aged woman with active or convalescent COVID-19.

V and J are TRBV24-1 and TRBJ2-5; TRBD1 matches at 7 bases. Trimming removed 6 bases from V and 5 bases from J; junction bases left unmatched: 8. The V gene's germline CDR1 is KGHDR and CDR2 SFDVKD. The CDR3 is 14 residues long. The CDR3 reads CATSPQGEWETQYF. In DNA, the CDR3 is TGTGCCACCAGTCCTCAGGGGGAGTGGGAGACCCAGTACTTC.

The chain uses TRBV19 and TRBJ1-6, with D uncertain. CDR3 length equals 11 residues. Germline CDR1 LNHDA, CDR2 SQIVND (reference sequence). With 7 bases removed from V and 8 bases from J, the gap between germline ends came to 6 bases. CDR3 in amino acids: CASNMDSPLHF. CDR3 DNA sequence: TGTGCCAGTAACATGGATTCACCCCTCCACTTT.

V and J are TRBV10-1 and TRBJ1-2; maybe TRBD1 (5 bases). Germline CDR1 reads WNHNN; CDR2 reads SYGVQD (reference sequence). The CDR3 totals 12 residues. Trimming pared 4 bases from V and 4 bases from J, leaving 7 bases between. The CDR3 loop reads CASSADSYGYTF. Written as DNA, the CDR3 is TGCGCCAGCAGTGCCGACAGCTATGGCTACACCTTC.

The count of this clone is one. The rearrangement joins TRBV6-1 to TRBJ1-2, with D tentatively TRBD1 (6 bases). CDR1 MNHNS and CDR2 SASEGT come from the germline V gene. Trimming took 1 base from V and 4 from J, leaving 16 bases between them. The length of the CDR3 is 16 residues. CDR3 coding DNA: TGTGCCAGCAGTGAAGGATTCGGGACACCAGTCTATGGCTACACCTTC. Translated, it gives CASSEGFGTPVYGYTF.

The chain recombines TRBV6-5 with TRBJ2-5; TRBD1 agrees at 10 bases. V shed 8 bases and J 1 base; nucleotides not matched to a gene: 7. CDR1 and CDR2 from the germline V gene are MNHEY and SVGAGI. This CDR3 has 15 amino acids. This CDR3 reads CASPRGQGTQETQYF. As DNA, the CDR3 is TGTGCCAGCCCGAGGGGACAGGGGACCCAAGAGACCCAGTACTTC.

The rearrangement joins TRBV30 to TRBJ2-1; the match to TRBD2 covers 7 bases. V lost 1 base and J lost 4; bases outside the gene matches: 7. CDR3 size: 15 residues. CDR1 and CDR2 from the germline V gene are GTSNPN and SVGIG (reference sequence). CDR3 protein: CAWSENGGLYNEQFF. As DNA, the CDR3 is TGTGCCTGGAGTGAGAACGGGGGGTTATACAATGAGCAGTTCTTC.

V is TRBV19 and J is TRBJ2-3; 8 positions agree with TRBD1. V was clipped by 5 bases and J by 8 bases; unmatched bases: 12. The CDR3 is made up of 15 amino acids. Germline CDR1 LNHDA, CDR2 SQIVND (reference sequence). The CDR3 region is CASSWTGRGSGTQYF. CDR3 DNA sequence: TGTGCCAGTAGTTGGACAGGGAGAGGTTCGGGTACGCAGTATTTT.

This chain connects TRBV19 to TRBJ1-2; D ambiguous. The CDR3 is made up of 14 amino acids. V shed 3 bases and J shed 3 bases, with 11 bases lying between them. Germline CDR1 reads LNHDA; CDR2 reads SQIVND (reference sequence). The CDR3 protein is CASSMERSYYGYTF. The CDR3 coding sequence is TGTGCCAGTAGTATGGAGCGTTCGTACTATGGCTACACCTTC.

The V call is TRBV9, the J call TRBJ2-3; 7 nucleotides agree with TRBD1. CDR3 length equals 16 residues. The germline V gene has CDR1 SGDLS and CDR2 YYNGEE. Germline trimming cut 4 bases from V and 2 bases from J; bases unmatched to any gene: 10. The CDR3 DNA sequence: TGTGCCAGCAGCTTCGGACAGGCAAGCCACACAGATACGCAGTATTTT. Its protein product is CASSFGQASHTDTQYF. Looking up the rest from reference TRBV9 and TRBJ2-3 gives the full variable domain: DSGVTQTPKHLITATGQRVTLRCSPRSGDLSVYWYQQSLDQGLQFLIQYYNGEERAKGNILERFSAQQFPDLHSELNLSSLELGDSALYFCASSFGQASHTDTQYFGPGTRLTVL.

V gene TRBV28 combines with J gene TRBJ1-1; TRBD1 matches at 9 bases. This CDR3 comprises 15 residues. The germline gives CDR1 MDHEN, CDR2 SYDVKM. V dropped 4 bases and J dropped 4; count of bases not matched to a gene: 7. This CDR3 reads CASSWGQGRATEAFF. CDR3 nucleotide sequence: TGTGCCAGCAGTTGGGGACAGGGCAGAGCCACTGAAGCTTTCTTT.

The rearrangement uses TRBV7-9 and TRBJ2-1; D gene unclear. This CDR3 spans 14 amino acids. Germline V gives CDR1 SEHNR, CDR2 FQNEAQ (reference sequence). Trimming pared 1 base from V and 4 bases from J, leaving 8 bases between. CDR3 sequence (DNA): TGTGCCAGCAGCTTAGTACAGTTGTACAATGAGCAGTTCTTC. Its translation: CASSLVQLYNEQFF.

This clone ranks as medium-sized. The V call is TRBV7-9, the J call TRBJ1-1; maybe TRBD1 (6 bases). V was clipped by 3 bases and J by 1 base, with 6 bases between them. Germline lookup yields CDR1 SEHNR and CDR2 FQNEAQ (reference sequence). The CDR3 spans 13 residues. The CDR3 nucleotides are TGTGCCAGCAGCTTGGGACAGAACACTGAAGCTTTCTTT. Amino acids: CASSLGQNTEAFF.

The chain has TRBV6-4 and TRBJ2-1; TRBD2 matches at 8 bases. The V segment lost 2 bases and the J segment 7 bases; nucleotides outside the gene matches: 7. Per the germline V gene, CDR1 is MRHNA and CDR2 is SNTAGT. The CDR3 is 15 residues long. CDR3 region: CASSDQAGAGNEQFF. Written as DNA, the CDR3 is TGTGCCAGCAGTGACCAAGCGGGGGCGGGGAATGAGCAGTTCTTC.

The chain links TRBV6-5 to TRBJ2-3; D perhaps matches TRBD2 (5 bases). CDR1 MNHEY and CDR2 SVGAGI come from the germline V gene. The CDR3 has 15 amino acids. V was pared by 0 bases and J by 2 bases, with 9 bases between. The CDR3 nucleotides read TGTGCCAGCAGTTACTCGCCGGGAAACACAGATACGCAGTATTTT. As protein: CASSYSPGNTDTQYF.

There are a few counts of this clone. The chain has TRBV5-1 and TRBJ1-4, with D perhaps TRBD1 (5 bases). Trimming removed 0 bases at V and 0 bases at J, with 12 bases between. This CDR3 is built from 17 residues. The germline V gene has CDR1 SGHRS and CDR2 YFSETQ. The CDR3 region has the DNA TGCGCCAGCAGCTTGGCGGAAGGGGCCCCAACTAATGAAAAACTGTTTTTT. Amino acids: CASSLAEGAPTNEKLFF.

This rearrangement joins TRBV2 to TRBJ2-7; 11 bases align to TRBD1. Trimming cost V 6 bases and J 7 bases; bases outside gene matches: 5. Germline values: CDR1 SNHLY, CDR2 FYNNEI. The CDR3 sequence is 13 residues long. The CDR3 protein is CASRGQGAGEQYF. The CDR3 nucleotides read TGTGCCAGCAGAGGACAGGGGGCGGGGGAGCAGTACTTC. Supplemented by reference TRBV2 and TRBJ2-7, the full variable domain reads EPEVTQTPSHQVTQMGQEVILRCVPISNHLYFYWYRQILGQKVEFLVSFYNNEISEKSEIFDDQFSVERPDGSNFTLKIRSTKLEDSAMYFCASRGQGAGEQYFGPGTRLTVT.

CDR3 DNA sequence: TGTGCCAGCAGCTTATACTCCTACGAGCAGTACTTC. This translates into CASSLYSYEQYF. V gene TRBV7-2 combines with J gene TRBJ2-7, with D hard to call. Germline-derived CDR1 and CDR2 are SGHTA and FQGNSA. The CDR3 extends over 12 amino acids. V lost 2 bases and J 0 bases, leaving 2 bases between the germline ends.

The rearrangement links TRBV15 to TRBJ1-1; D gene uncertain. CDR1 is LNHNV and CDR2 is YYDKDF in the germline V gene (reference sequence). CDR3 length: 14 residues. V was shortened by 0 bases and J by 1 base, with 6 bases between the two germline ends. In nucleotides, the CDR3 is TGTGCCACCAGCAGAGATCGGGGGAACACTGAAGCTTTCTTT. Its translation is CATSRDRGNTEAFF. Using reference TRBV15 and TRBJ1-1 for the parts outside the CDR3, the full variable domain is DAMVIQNPRYQVTQFGKPVTLSCSQTLNHNVMYWYQQKSSQAPKLLFHYYDKDFNNEADTPDNFQSRRPNTSFCFLDIRSPGLGDTAMYLCATSRDRGNTEAFFGQGTRLTVV.

The gene calls are TRBV18 and TRBJ2-7; TRBD1 is a possible D gene (5 bases). In germline, CDR1 is KGHSH, CDR2 LQKENI. V lost 2 bases and J lost 9, with 11 bases in between. The CDR3 has 12 amino acids. The CDR3 sequence is CASSPRAQGQYF. The CDR3 bases are TGTGCCAGCTCACCAAGGGCTCAGGGGCAGTACTTC.

This rearrangement joins TRBV6-2 or TRBV6-3 to TRBJ1-5; no clear D gene. Trimming took off 6 bases at V and 1 base at J, with 7 bases between the two ends. This CDR3 region has 13 residues. CDR1 MNHEY and CDR2 SVGEGT come from the germline V gene. The CDR3 protein is CASSWESNQPQHF. CDR3 nucleotides: TGTGCCAGCAGCTGGGAGAGCAATCAGCCCCAGCATTTT.

DNA of the CDR3: TGTGCCACCAGCAGGGACAGGGGGTGGTCTGGAAACACCATATATTTT. It specifies CATSRDRGWSGNTIYF. The chain uses TRBV15 and TRBJ1-3, with 10 nucleotides matching TRBD1. The V gene end was trimmed by 3 bases and the J gene end by 1 base; junction bases not matched to a gene: 3. CDR1 and CDR2 from the germline V gene are LNHNV and YYDKDF (reference sequence). The CDR3 has 16 residues.

This chain links TRBV2 with TRBJ2-1; 8 bases match TRBD2. Germline loops: CDR1 SNHLY, CDR2 FYNNEI. The CDR3 loop spans 13 amino acids. Germline trimming cut 6 bases from V and 6 bases from J; bases unmatched to any gene: 4. In nucleotides, the CDR3 is TGTGCCAGCAGAGGACTAGCCTCCAATGAGCAGTTCTTC. Its protein is CASRGLASNEQFF.

The chain is built from TRBV28 and TRBJ1-2, with TRBD1 matching 8 bases. The CDR3 runs 13 residues. CDR1 is MDHEN and CDR2 is SYDVKM in the germline V gene. After removal of 4 bases from V and 2 bases from J, the junction contained 0 bases not matched to a gene. The chain's CDR3 is CASSWTGNYGYTF. In DNA, the CDR3 is TGTGCCAGCAGTTGGACAGGGAACTATGGCTACACCTTC.

The chain carries TRBV5-1 and TRBJ2-1; a weak D match, TRBD1 (6 bases). The germline V and J ends were trimmed by 0 bases and 1 base, with 11 bases remaining between them. The germline V gene encodes CDR1 SGHRS and CDR2 YFSETQ. The CDR3 runs to 16 residues. The CDR3 nucleotides are TGCGCCAGCAGCTTGGATGGGCAGGGGTCCTACAATGAGCAGTTCTTC. It is translated as CASSLDGQGSYNEQFF.

In this sample, this clone turned up a few times. The rearrangement links TRBV10-3 to TRBJ1-2; D unresolved. The CDR3 length is 16 residues. Trimming took off 2 bases at V and 5 bases at J, with 18 bases between the two ends. Germline values: CDR1 ENHRY, CDR2 SYGVKD. The CDR3 protein is CAISEGWETQSYGYTF. CDR3 DNA: TGTGCCATCAGTGAGGGTTGGGAGACCCAGTCTTATGGCTACACCTTC.

This clone was seen a single time. The CDR3: CASSPRTGRETQYF. The DNA for the CDR3 is TGTGCCAGTAGTCCTAGGACAGGGCGAGAGACCCAGTACTTC. This chain links TRBV19 with TRBJ2-5; 8 bases agree with TRBD1. CDR1 and CDR2 from the germline V gene are LNHDA and SQIVND (reference sequence). The CDR3 runs to 14 residues. Unmatched junction bases numbered 6, after V lost 5 bases and J lost 4 bases.

The chain joins TRBV10-3 to TRBJ2-7, with unresolved D. Trimming took off 4 bases at V and 4 bases at J, with 8 bases between the two ends. The CDR3 contains 12 residues. Per germline, CDR1 ENHRY and CDR2 SYGVKD. The CDR3 DNA sequence: TGTGCCATCAGTGCCCAAAATTACGAGCAGTACTTC. Translating it yields CAISAQNYEQYF.

The V call is TRBV15, the J call TRBJ1-6, with TRBD1 identical over 9 bases. The CDR3 sequence is 15 residues long. J was trimmed by 8 bases and V by 3 bases; bases with no gene match: 5. Germline V CDR1 and CDR2: LNHNV, YYDKDF (reference sequence). Here the CDR3 reads CATSRKGTGYSPLHF. The DNA of the CDR3 is TGTGCCACCAGCAGGAAGGGGACAGGGTATTCACCCCTCCACTTT.

The rearrangement links TRBV30 to TRBJ1-5; D may be TRBD1 (5 bases). Germline CDR1 GTSNPN, CDR2 SVGIG (reference sequence). V lost 2 bases and J 1 base, leaving 21 bases between the germline ends. The CDR3 spans 18 residues. The CDR3 coding sequence is TGTGCCTGGAGTATCTCTCGGGGGATTGGGTACAGCAATCAGCCCCAGCATTTT. Residues: CAWSISRGIGYSNQPQHF.